This TCR beta chain appears in the sequencing data of a study of T-cell memory formation after mild COVID-19. The sample holds a few counts of this clonotype. Antigen: not known. Whole-study findings and limits: Day 37-peaking second-wave clones had unconfirmed SARS-CoV-2 specificity.

After 5'RACE with constant-segment primers, TCR alpha and TCR beta cDNA libraries carrying sample barcodes and UMIs were obtained. TCRdb re-analysed the 5' RACE reads in MiXCR, keeping a single row per CDR3 protein. The sample contains 40,000 to 60,000 distinct CDR3 sequences, roughly 7% of which appear only once. CDR3 length equals 12 residues. Trimming cost V 0 bases and J 5 bases, with 5 bases left between them. The V gene's germline CDR1 is SGHNT and CDR2 YYREEE (reference sequence). Sequenced: PBMCs or a T cell subset sorted from them (not recorded which). The origin of this receptor is a man in his late teens or twenties who had mild COVID-19 (a few samples of this study predate the infection). Cell type and time point are not known. The V gene is TRBV5-4, the J gene TRBJ2-5; D gene uncertain. In DNA, the CDR3 is TGTGCCAGCAGCTTGGCCCGTGAGACCCAGTACTTC. It codes for CASSLARETQYF.